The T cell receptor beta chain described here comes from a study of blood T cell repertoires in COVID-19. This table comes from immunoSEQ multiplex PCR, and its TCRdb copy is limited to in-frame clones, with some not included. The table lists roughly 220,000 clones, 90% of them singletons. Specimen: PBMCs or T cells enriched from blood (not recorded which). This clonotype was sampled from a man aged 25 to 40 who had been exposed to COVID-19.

The CDR3 sequence is CASSHPGLGADTQYF. The CDR3 DNA sequence: TGCGCCAGCAGCCACCCTGGACTAGGGGCAGATACGCAGTATTTT. The chain carries TRBV4-1 and TRBJ2-3, with 7 bases that match TRBD2. CDR1 is MGHRA and CDR2 is YSYEKL in the germline V gene. This CDR3 has 15 residues. V dropped 3 bases and J dropped 4; count of bases not matched to a gene: 7.